Following are 27 T cell receptor beta chains from one sample sequenced in a study of shared clonotypes between healthy human individuals. Only in-frame clones appear in the TCRdb table, and some are missing; sequencing was by immunoSEQ multiplex PCR. Of 400,000 or so clones listed, about 96% are singletons. The sequenced material came from memory CD8+ T cells sorted from blood. The subset here: CD45RO+ cells pooled with CCR7-negative TemRA cells. These receptors originate from a young man in good health.

The chain has TRBV16 and TRBJ2-7; the D is unclear. From germline, CDR1 is KGHSY and CDR2 FQNENV. The CDR3 sequence is 16 residues long. The germline V and J ends were trimmed by 2 bases and 1 base, with 15 bases remaining between them. Written as DNA, the CDR3 is TGTGCCAGCAGCCAAGGTCGGGCCGTCCGGTCCTACGAGCAGTACTTC. Encoded protein: CASSQGRAVRSYEQYF.

V usage is TRBV29-1 and J usage is TRBJ2-7, with D possibly TRBD2 on 6 matching bases. Trimming removed 1 base at V and 2 bases at J, with 15 bases between. The CDR3 runs 15 residues. Germline V lookup: CDR1 SQVTM, CDR2 ANQGSEA. The CDR3 here is CSVEGGEPAPYEQYF. CDR3 nucleotides: TGCAGCGTTGAAGGCGGGGAACCCGCTCCCTACGAGCAGTACTTC.

The rearrangement links TRBV5-1 to TRBJ1-1; D possibly corresponds to TRBD1 (5 bases). V lost 0 bases to trimming and J lost 4 bases, with 13 bases between them. CDR1 SGHRS and CDR2 YFSETQ come from the germline V gene. The CDR3 consists of 15 residues. CDR3 in amino acids: CASSLARGVGTEAFF. CDR3 in DNA: TGCGCCAGCAGCTTGGCCAGAGGGGTGGGCACTGAAGCTTTCTTT. The full variable domain, in which reference TRBV5-1 and TRBJ1-1 provide the parts outside the CDR3, is KAGVTQTPRYLIKTRGQQVTLSCSPISGHRSVSWYQQTPGQGLQFLFEYFSETQRNKGNFPGRFSGRQFSNSRSEMNVSTLELGDSALYLCASSLARGVGTEAFFGQGTRLTVV.

J is TRBJ2-3 and V is TRBV5-1; D call uncertain. Germline loops: CDR1 SGHRS, CDR2 YFSETQ. Trimming removed 4 bases at V and 3 bases at J, with 12 bases between. The CDR3 loop spans 14 amino acids. The CDR3 spells CASSVSRKTDTQYF. CDR3 DNA sequence: TGCGCCAGCAGCGTTAGTAGGAAGACAGATACGCAGTATTTT.

The genes are TRBV5-1 and TRBJ2-4; D not resolved. The CDR3 length is 15 residues. V was clipped by 4 bases and J by 5 bases, with 16 bases between them. The germline gives CDR1 SGHRS, CDR2 YFSETQ. The CDR3 spells CASSPRSGSENIQYF. DNA of the CDR3: TGCGCCAGCAGCCCAAGATCCGGAAGCGAAAACATTCAGTACTTC.

The chain couples TRBV7-6 to TRBJ2-1; tentatively, D is TRBD1 or TRBD2 (5 bases each). The CDR3 covers 15 residues. Germline loops: CDR1 SGHVS, CDR2 FNYEAQ. V was shortened by 5 bases and J by 7 bases, with 18 bases between the two germline ends. CDR3 DNA: TGTGCCAGCAGCCTCGGGACCCCCGCCGGTAATGAGCAGTTCTTC. It encodes CASSLGTPAGNEQFF.

This chain joins TRBV18 and TRBJ1-5; D not resolved. The CDR3 loop spans 14 amino acids. Trimming left V 4 bases short and J 4 bases short, with 11 bases between. In germline, CDR1 is KGHSH, CDR2 LQKENI. This chain's CDR3 is CASSLQRWNQPQHF. The CDR3 DNA reads as TGTGCCAGCTCACTACAGCGATGGAATCAGCCCCAGCATTTT.

V is TRBV5-6 and J is TRBJ2-5; TRBD2 is a possible D gene (6 bases). With 0 bases removed from V and 3 bases from J, the gap between germline ends came to 12 bases. CDR1 and CDR2 (germline): SGHDT, YYEEEE. The CDR3 is made up of 15 amino acids. As DNA, the CDR3 is TGTGCCAGCAGCTTGGAATTCGGGACTGAAGAGACCCAGTACTTC. Translation gives CASSLEFGTEETQYF.

This chain joins TRBV7-9 and TRBJ1-1, with 7 bases identical to TRBD1. Germline V gene data show CDR1 as SEHNR and CDR2 as FQNEAQ (reference sequence). V lost 1 base and J lost 7; bases outside the gene matches: 3. There are 13 residues in the CDR3. The DNA for the CDR3 is TGTGCCAGCAGCTTAGACAGGGGCATTGAAGCTTTCTTT. Protein: CASSLDRGIEAFF.

The chain links TRBV9 to TRBJ2-7; D remains unclear. There are 13 residues in the CDR3. The germline V gene has CDR1 SGDLS and CDR2 YYNGEE. V shed 3 bases and J shed 2 bases, with 9 bases lying between them. CDR3 nucleotide sequence: TGTGCCAGCAGCGGATCTCCTCCCTACGAGCAGTACTTC. It encodes CASSGSPPYEQYF.

The V gene is TRBV5-1, the J gene TRBJ1-2; 7 bases fit TRBD1. The CDR3 consists of 17 residues. V was clipped by 0 bases and J by 6 bases; unmatched bases: 14. CDR1 is SGHRS and CDR2 is YFSETQ in the germline V gene. The CDR3 reads CASSLVGQPGARNGYTF. For the CDR3, the DNA is TGCGCCAGCAGCTTGGTGGGACAGCCAGGGGCCCGAAATGGCTACACCTTC.

This clone was recorded only once. The chain couples TRBV15 to TRBJ1-5; a possible D gene is TRBD1 (6 bases). Germline V lookup: CDR1 LNHNV, CDR2 YYDKDF (reference sequence). This CDR3 is built from 16 residues. Trimming pared 3 bases from V and 2 bases from J, leaving 14 bases between. In nucleotides, the CDR3 is TGTGCCACCAGCAGGGACAGCCGAAATGGCAATCAGCCCCAGCATTTT. Translation: CATSRDSRNGNQPQHF.

This rearrangement joins TRBV21-1 to TRBJ2-2; the table names TRBD2, a call not compared with the DNA. TRBV21-1 represents a pseudogene. There are 18 residues in the CDR3. The CDR3 here is CASSKGAGLAGADGELFF. The CDR3 DNA follows: TGTGCCAGCAGCAAAGGGGCAGGACTAGCGGGAGCTGACGGGGAGCTGTTTTTT.

The chain carries TRBV6-1 and TRBJ1-4; the D gene is possibly TRBD1 (6 bases). Trimming took 1 base from V and 12 from J, leaving 12 bases between them. Germline values: CDR1 MNHNS, CDR2 SASEGT. The CDR3 runs to 13 residues. The CDR3, as DNA: TGTGCCAGCAGTGAAGTTTGGGGGCTGGAACTGTTTTTT. This sequence encodes CASSEVWGLELFF.

The CDR3 bases are TGTGCCAGCAGGGGACGGACTAGCGGGAGCACCGGGGAGCTGTTTTTT. Translating gives CASRGRTSGSTGELFF. V gene TRBV6-6 combines with J gene TRBJ2-2; 13 nucleotides match TRBD2. After removal of 6 bases from V and 4 bases from J, the junction contained 5 bases not matched to a gene. Germline CDR1 is MNHNY and CDR2 is SVGAGI (reference sequence). The CDR3 sequence is 16 residues long.

V is TRBV14 and J is TRBJ2-5; weak D call: TRBD1 (6 bases). The CDR3 totals 16 residues. The germline CDR1 and CDR2 sequences are SGHDN and FVKESK. V dropped 1 base and J dropped 1 base, with 13 bases sitting between them. The CDR3 sequence is CASSQGGQFPQETQYF. DNA of the CDR3: TGTGCCAGCAGCCAAGGAGGACAGTTCCCCCAAGAGACCCAGTACTTC.

V and J are TRBV27 and TRBJ1-1; maybe TRBD1 (6 bases). Trimming shortened V by 4 bases and J by 1 base, and 10 bases separated the two germline ends. The germline V gene has CDR1 MNHEY and CDR2 SMNVEV (reference sequence). CDR3 size: 14 residues. In DNA form, the CDR3 reads TGTGCCAGCAGTTGGACGACAGGGAACACTGAAGCTTTCTTT. Encoded protein: CASSWTTGNTEAFF.

This sequence joins TRBV30 and TRBJ2-7; no clear D gene. Germline V gene data show CDR1 as GTSNPN and CDR2 as SVGIG (reference sequence). The CDR3 contains 12 residues. The V end lost 5 bases, the J end lost 3 bases, and 11 bases lay between the germline ends. CDR3 in amino acids: CAWSKGLYEQYF. Here the CDR3 DNA reads TGTGCCTGGTCTAAAGGTCTCTACGAGCAGTACTTC.

The gene calls are TRBV11-2 and TRBJ1-5; perhaps TRBD1 as D (5 bases). The V end lost 5 bases, the J end lost 5 bases, and 13 bases lay between the germline ends. The CDR3 length is 14 residues. Per the germline V gene, CDR1 is SGHAT and CDR2 is FQNNGV. CDR3 protein: CASSDDSKDQPQHF. As DNA, the CDR3 is TGTGCCAGCAGCGATGACAGCAAGGATCAGCCCCAGCATTTT.

The chain recombines TRBV5-1 with TRBJ1-4; D is possibly TRBD1 (5 bases). Per the germline V gene, CDR1 is SGHRS and CDR2 is YFSETQ. Trimming stripped 2 bases from V and 8 bases from J, with 13 bases between. This CDR3 spans 14 amino acids. The CDR3 DNA reads as TGCGCCAGCAGCTTAAAACCGGCAGGGGAAAAACTGTTTTTT. Amino acid sequence: CASSLKPAGEKLFF. Full variable domain (missing parts from reference TRBV5-1 and TRBJ1-4): KAGVTQTPRYLIKTRGQQVTLSCSPISGHRSVSWYQQTPGQGLQFLFEYFSETQRNKGNFPGRFSGRQFSNSRSEMNVSTLELGDSALYLCASSLKPAGEKLFFGSGTQLSVL.

The V and J genes are TRBV2 and TRBJ2-5; perhaps TRBD2 as D (5 bases). Trimming took 8 bases from V and 7 from J, leaving 17 bases between them. CDR3 size: 13 residues. Per the germline V gene, CDR1 is SNHLY and CDR2 is FYNNEI. The CDR3 DNA follows: TGTGCCAGCTTGTTGGAGGCATCCGGGACCCAGTACTTC. Translating gives CASLLEASGTQYF.

V usage is TRBV11-3 and J usage is TRBJ2-7; 12 positions match TRBD2. Germline V gene data show CDR1 as SGHNT and CDR2 as YENEEA. The CDR3 sequence is 17 residues long. Unmatched junction bases numbered 10, after V lost 0 bases and J lost 7 bases. CDR3 region: CASSLEGLAGGPGEQYF. The CDR3 DNA is TGTGCCAGCAGCTTAGAAGGCCTAGCGGGAGGGCCTGGAGAGCAGTACTTC. Full variable domain (rest looked up from reference TRBV11-3 and TRBJ2-7): EAGVVQSPRYKIIEKKQPVAFWCNPISGHNTLYWYLQNLGQGPELLIRYENEEAVDDSQLPKDRFSAERLKGVDSTLKIQPAELGDSAVYLCASSLEGLAGGPGEQYFGPGTRLTVT.

This clone appeared a single time. The chain couples TRBV5-1 to TRBJ2-1, with TRBD2 matching 7 bases. The germline CDR1 and CDR2 sequences are SGHRS and YFSETQ. V dropped 4 bases and J dropped 4; count of bases not matched to a gene: 5. The CDR3 spans 14 residues. CDR3 DNA: TGCGCCAGCAGCGGCCTAGCGGAATACAATGAGCAGTTCTTC. Protein: CASSGLAEYNEQFF.

CDR3 loop: CASSLARSGRTDTQYF. The CDR3, as DNA: TGTGCCAGCAGCTTAGCGAGAAGCGGGAGGACGGATACGCAGTATTTT. The chain employs TRBV7-2 and TRBJ2-3; 9 nucleotides agree with TRBD2. CDR3 length: 16 residues. The junction had 7 bases not matched to a gene; V was cut back by 0 bases and J by 6 bases. Germline values: CDR1 SGHTA, CDR2 FQGNSA.

This clone has just one count. The rearrangement joins TRBV7-8 to TRBJ2-7, with D maybe TRBD2 (5 bases). V lost 7 bases and J 9 bases, leaving 22 bases between the germline ends. CDR3 length equals 14 residues. CDR1 is SGHVS and CDR2 is FQNEAQ in the germline V gene. CDR3 sequence reads: CASTHRDFPIGQYF. In DNA form, the CDR3 reads TGTGCCAGCACTCACCGGGATTTCCCTATCGGGCAGTACTTC.

The rearrangement links TRBV11-2 to TRBJ2-3; D possibly corresponds to TRBD2 (6 bases). Trimming shortened V by 5 bases and J by 1 base, and 19 bases separated the two germline ends. The CDR3 is made up of 17 amino acids. In germline, CDR1 is SGHAT, CDR2 FQNNGV. CDR3 nucleotides: TGTGCCAGCAGCCCCAGGAGGGTAGTAGCCGGCACAGATACGCAGTATTTT. It specifies CASSPRRVVAGTDTQYF.

The rearrangement uses TRBV6-6 and TRBJ1-2; D possibly corresponds to TRBD1 (6 bases). V lost 5 bases and J 4 bases, leaving 14 bases between the germline ends. This CDR3 contains 14 residues. Germline CDR1 is MNHNY and CDR2 is SVGAGI (reference sequence). The CDR3 DNA is TGTGCCAGCAGTCAGGAGGGGACACCCTATGGCTACACCTTC. Protein product: CASSQEGTPYGYTF.